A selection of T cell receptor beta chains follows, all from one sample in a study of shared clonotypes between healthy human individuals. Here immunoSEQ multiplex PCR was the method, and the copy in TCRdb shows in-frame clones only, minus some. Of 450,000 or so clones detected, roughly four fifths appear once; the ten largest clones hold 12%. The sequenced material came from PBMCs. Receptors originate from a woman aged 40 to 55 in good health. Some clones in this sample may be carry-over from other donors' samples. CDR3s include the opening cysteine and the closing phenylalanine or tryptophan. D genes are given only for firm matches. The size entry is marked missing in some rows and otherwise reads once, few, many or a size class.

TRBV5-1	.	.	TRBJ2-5	TGCGCCAGCAGCTGGGACACCGGCGTGAGTGACCAGTACTTC	CASSWDTGVSDQYF
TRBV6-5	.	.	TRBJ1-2	TGTGCCAGCAGTCCCGGTGGGGGGAACTATGGCTACACCTTC	CASSPGGGNYGYTF
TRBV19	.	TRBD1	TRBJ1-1	TGTGCCAGTAGTAACGGACAGGGAAGGGCTGAAGCTTTCTTT	CASSNGQGRAEAFF
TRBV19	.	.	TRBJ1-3	TGTGCCACCGAGACACTCTCTGGAAACACCATATATTTT	CATETLSGNTIYF
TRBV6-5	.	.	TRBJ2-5	TGTGCCAGCAGGCAGATTACAGGGTTTGAAGAGACCCAGTACTTC	CASRQITGFEETQYF
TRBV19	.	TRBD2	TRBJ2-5	TGTGCCAGTAGTATCGGGGGACTAGCGGGAGCTCTAGCAGAGACCCAGTACTTC	CASSIGGLAGALAETQYF
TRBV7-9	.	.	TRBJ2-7	TGTGCCAGCAGCCTAAACTCCTACGAGCAGTACTTC	CASSLNSYEQYF
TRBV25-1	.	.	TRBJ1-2	TGTGCCAGCAGTGAAGGGCTAACTATGCGTGGCTACACCTTC	CASSEGLTMRGYTF
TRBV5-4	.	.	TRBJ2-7	TGTGCCAGCAGCTCGCCCTTGGTGGGGTCCCACGAGCAGTACTTC	CASSSPLVGSHEQYF
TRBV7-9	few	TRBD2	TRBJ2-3	TGTGCCAGCAGCTCCTTAGCGGGAGGGGTAGATACGCAGTATTTT	CASSSLAGGVDTQYF
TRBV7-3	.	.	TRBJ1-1	TGTGCCAGCAGCGCCACGCCCGGGACCACTGAAGCTTTCTTT	CASSATPGTTEAFF
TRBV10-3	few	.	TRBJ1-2	TGTGCCATCAGTGAGTCTGGTTCGGGGGGCTACACCTTC	CAISESGSGGYTF
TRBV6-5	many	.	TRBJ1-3	TGTGCCAGCAGAACGTCTGGGAACACCATATATTTT	CASRTSGNTIYF
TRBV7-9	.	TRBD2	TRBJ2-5	TGTGCCAGCAGCTTAGGGGGAGGGGACGAGACCCAGTACTTC	CASSLGGGDETQYF
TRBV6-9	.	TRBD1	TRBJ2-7	TGTGCCACCCCGAATTCCGCCGGGACAGGGTACGGACCCTACGAGCAGTACTTC	CATPNSAGTGYGPYEQYF
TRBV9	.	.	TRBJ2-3	TGTGCCAGCAGCCAACAGAGGGCAGAAGATACGCAGTATTTT	CASSQQRAEDTQYF
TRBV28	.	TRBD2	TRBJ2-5	TGTGCCAGCACGAGACTAGCGGGAGATCGGGAGCAGTACTTC	CASTRLAGDREQYF
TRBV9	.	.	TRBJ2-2	TGTGCCAGCAGCGTAGGGCGGAACACCGGGGAGCTGTTTTTT	CASSVGRNTGELFF
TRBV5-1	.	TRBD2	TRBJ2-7	TGCGCCAGCAGACTCCGTGGGCAGGGGACTAGCGGGGCAGACTACGAGCAGTACTTC	CASRLRGQGTSGADYEQYF
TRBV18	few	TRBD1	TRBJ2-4	TGTGCCAGCTCACCCCGGGACAGCAAAAACATTCAGTACTTC	CASSPRDSKNIQYF
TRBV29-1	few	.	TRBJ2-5	TGCAGTGGCAGGGAGTGGGGGGCTGGCGGAGAGACCCAGTACTTC	CSGREWGAGGETQYF
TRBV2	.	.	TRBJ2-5	TGTGCCAGCTACAGGGGAGGGAAGACCCAGTACTTC	CASYRGGKTQYF
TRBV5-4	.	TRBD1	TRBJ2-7	TGTGCCAGCAGCTTGGGGGGACAGGGAAGAGGGGAGCAGTACTTC	CASSLGGQGRGEQYF
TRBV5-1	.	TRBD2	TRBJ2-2	TGCGCCAGCAGAAATAGGACTAGCGGGAACACCGGGGAGCTGTTTTTT	CASRNRTSGNTGELFF
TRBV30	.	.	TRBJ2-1	TGTGCCTTCTCGGCGGACAGATACAATGAGCAGTTCTTC	CAFSADRYNEQFF
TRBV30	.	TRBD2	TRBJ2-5	TGTGCCTGGAGTGTCGAGCCGGGGGGGAGGGCCCAGTACTTC	CAWSVEPGGRAQYF
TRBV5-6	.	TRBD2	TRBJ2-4	TGTGCCAGCAGCCTCACGACTAGCTTCATTCAGTACTTC	CASSLTTSFIQYF
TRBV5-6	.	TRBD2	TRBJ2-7	TGTGCCAGCAGCTTGGGTGCGGGAGTCTACGAGCAGTACTTC	CASSLGAGVYEQYF
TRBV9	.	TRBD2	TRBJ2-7	TGTGCCAGCAGCGGGGGACTAGCGGGACAGTATGACAACGAGCAGTACTTC	CASSGGLAGQYDNEQYF
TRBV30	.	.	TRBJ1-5	TGTGCCTGGAGTGTAAAAGGGGGCAATCAGCCCCAGCATTTT	CAWSVKGGNQPQHF
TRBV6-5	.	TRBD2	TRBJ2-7	TGTGCCAGCAGTGCCGGGACTAGTTCGTCTGAGCAGTACTTC	CASSAGTSSSEQYF
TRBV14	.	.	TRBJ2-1	TGTGCCAGCAGCCGGGTTGGGTCCTACAATGAGCAGTTCTTC	CASSRVGSYNEQFF
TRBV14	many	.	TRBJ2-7	TGTGCCAGCAGCCAGACCGGGGGGCGGCTGGACTACGAGCAGTACTTC	CASSQTGGRLDYEQYF
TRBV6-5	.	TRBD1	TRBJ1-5	TGTGCCAGCAGTTACTCAGGGGGCAGGGAGCCCCAGCATTTT	CASSYSGGREPQHF
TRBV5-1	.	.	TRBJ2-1	TGCGCCAGCAGCCCAGGGGACGGAATGGGGGATGAGCAGTTCTTC	CASSPGDGMGDEQFF
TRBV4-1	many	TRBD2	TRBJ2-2	TGCGCCAGCAGCCAGAGGACTAGCGGCACCGGGGAGCTGTTTTTT	CASSQRTSGTGELFF
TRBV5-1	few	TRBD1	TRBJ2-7	TGCGCCAGCAGCCCCGACAGGGTCTACGAGCAGTACTTC	CASSPDRVYEQYF
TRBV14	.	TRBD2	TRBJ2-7	TGTGCCAGCAGCTCGGGACTACTCCCCAAGCAGTACTTC	CASSSGLLPKQYF
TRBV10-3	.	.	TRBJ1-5	TGTGCCATCAGTGAGTCGGTGACTCCCCTCAATCAGCCCCAGCATTTT	CAISESVTPLNQPQHF
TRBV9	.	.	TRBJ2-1	TGTGCCAGCAGCGTGGGGACCCACACCTACAATGAGCAGTTCTTC	CASSVGTHTYNEQFF
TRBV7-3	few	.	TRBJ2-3	TGTGCCAGCAGCCCGGGGGATTCTGGCACAGATACGCAGTATTTT	CASSPGDSGTDTQYF
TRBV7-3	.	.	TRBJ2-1	TGTGCCAGCAGCTCGAAACCACTAGCCGATGAGCAGTTCTTC	CASSSKPLADEQFF
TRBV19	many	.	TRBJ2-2	TGTGCCAGTAGAGAAGGAGCTTCGAACACCGGGGAGCTGTTTTTT	CASREGASNTGELFF
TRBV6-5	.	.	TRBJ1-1	TGTGCCACCCGAGACCTATTAACACTGAAAGCTTTCTTT	CATRDLLTLKAFF
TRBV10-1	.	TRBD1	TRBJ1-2	TGCGCCAGCAGTGACCCCCGACAGGGTGGCCCCCTCCTTTATGGCTACACCTTC	CASSDPRQGGPLLYGYTF
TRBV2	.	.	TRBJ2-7	TGTGCCAGCAACGCGTACAGGGCCTACGAGCAGTACTTC	CASNAYRAYEQYF
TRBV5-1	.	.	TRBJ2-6	TGCGCCAGCAGCCTCTCGAGCCCAGGCCTCAGACTCGTCTCTGGGGCCAACGTCCTGACTTTC	CASSLSSPGLRLVSGANVLTF
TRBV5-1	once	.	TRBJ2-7	TGCGCCAGCAGCGTGGGACGGAATCGCCTCGACGAGCAGTACTTC	CASSVGRNRLDEQYF
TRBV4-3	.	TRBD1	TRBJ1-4	TGCGCCAGTACTTCTGGACAGGGCGGTTATGAAAAACTGTTTTTT	CASTSGQGGYEKLFF
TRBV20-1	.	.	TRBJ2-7	TGCAGTGCTAGTGAGGGAAGCGAGCAGTACTTC	CSASEGSEQYF
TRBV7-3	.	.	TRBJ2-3	TGTGCCAGCAGCCCCAGCGGAGGATTCACAGATACGCAGTATTTT	CASSPSGGFTDTQYF
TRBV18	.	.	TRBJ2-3	TGTGCCAGCTCACCAACGGGGGACCACGGGGGAGATACGCAGTATTTT	CASSPTGDHGGDTQYF
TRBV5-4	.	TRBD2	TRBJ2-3	TGTGCCAGCAGCTTGGCAGCGGGAGGGCCTAGCACAGATACGCAGTATTTT	CASSLAAGGPSTDTQYF
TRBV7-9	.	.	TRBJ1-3	TGTGCCGGCAGCTTAGGGACCACTGGAAACACCATATATTTT	CAGSLGTTGNTIYF
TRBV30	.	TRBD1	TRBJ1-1	TGTGCCTGGAGGGGGCTAGCGACAGGGGATATGAACACTGAAGCTTTCTTT	CAWRGLATGDMNTEAFF